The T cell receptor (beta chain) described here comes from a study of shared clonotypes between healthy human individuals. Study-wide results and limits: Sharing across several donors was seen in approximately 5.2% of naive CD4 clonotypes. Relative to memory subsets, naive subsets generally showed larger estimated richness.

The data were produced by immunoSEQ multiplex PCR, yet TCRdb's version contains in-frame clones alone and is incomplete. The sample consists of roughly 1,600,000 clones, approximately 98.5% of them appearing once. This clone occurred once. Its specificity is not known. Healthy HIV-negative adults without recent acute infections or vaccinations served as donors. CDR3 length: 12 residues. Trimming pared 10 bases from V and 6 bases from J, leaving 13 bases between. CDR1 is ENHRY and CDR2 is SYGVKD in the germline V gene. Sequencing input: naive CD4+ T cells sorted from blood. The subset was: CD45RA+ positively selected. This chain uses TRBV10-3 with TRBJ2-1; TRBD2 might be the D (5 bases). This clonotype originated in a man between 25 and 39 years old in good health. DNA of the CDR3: TGTGCCACCAGGACTGGGATCAATGAGCAGTTCTTC. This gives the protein CATRTGINEQFF.